This entry concerns a single T cell receptor (beta chain). The record originates from a study of blood T cell repertoires in COVID-19. Data came from immunoSEQ multiplex PCR; TCRdb stores just in-frame clones and leaves some out. Found here are around 170,000 clones, nearly 80% of them singletons; the top ten hold 13% to 15%. Germline V gene sequence: CDR1 SGHNT, CDR2 YENEEA. This CDR3 is 16 amino acids long. V trimming: 5 bases; J trimming: 1 base; junction bases outside the gene matches: 4. This clonotype originated in a man in his sixties who had been exposed to COVID-19. The V call is TRBV11-3, the J call TRBJ2-2, with TRBD2 matching 10 bases. Source material: PBMCs or T cells enriched from blood (not recorded which). In DNA, the CDR3 is TGTGCCAGCAGCCAATGGACTAGCGGGAACACCGGGGAGCTGTTTTTT. As protein: CASSQWTSGNTGELFF. The full variable domain, with the rest looked up from reference TRBV11-3 and TRBJ2-2, is EAGVVQSPRYKIIEKKQPVAFWCNPISGHNTLYWYLQNLGQGPELLIRYENEEAVDDSQLPKDRFSAERLKGVDSTLKIQPAELGDSAVYLCASSQWTSGNTGELFFGEGSRLTVL.